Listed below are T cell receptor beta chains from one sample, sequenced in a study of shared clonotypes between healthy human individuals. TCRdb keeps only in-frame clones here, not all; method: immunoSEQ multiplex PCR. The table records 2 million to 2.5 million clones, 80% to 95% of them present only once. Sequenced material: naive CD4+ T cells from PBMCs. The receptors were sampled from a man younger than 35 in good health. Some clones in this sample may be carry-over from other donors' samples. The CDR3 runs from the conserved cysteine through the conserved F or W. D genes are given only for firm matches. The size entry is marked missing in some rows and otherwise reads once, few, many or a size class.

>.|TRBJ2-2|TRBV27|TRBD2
CASRVFGGGSGELFF
TGTGCCAGCAGAGTTTTTGGGGGAGGGTCCGGGGAGCTGTTTTTT
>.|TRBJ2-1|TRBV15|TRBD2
CATSRGGAASGSYNEQFF
TGTGCCACCAGCAGGGGTGGGGCGGCTAGCGGGTCCTACAATGAGCAGTTCTTC
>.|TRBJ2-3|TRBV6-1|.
CASSDGTSPDTQYF
TGTGCCAGCAGTGACGGGACCTCCCCAGATACGCAGTATTTT
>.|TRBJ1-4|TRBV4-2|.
CASSQSGGDGEKLFF
TGTGCCAGCAGCCAGTCGGGGGGAGATGGAGAAAAACTGTTTTTT
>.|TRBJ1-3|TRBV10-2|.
CASSESFRIIYF
TGCGCCAGCAGTGAGTCGTTCAGGATTATATATTTT
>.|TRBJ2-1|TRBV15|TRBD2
CATTAGRWEGIGANEQFF
TGTGCCACCACGGCCGGAAGGTGGGAGGGAATCGGGGCGAATGAGCAGTTCTTC
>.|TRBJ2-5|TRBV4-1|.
CASRRRGTGDLQETQYF
TGCGCCAGCAGGCGAAGGGGGACCGGGGACTTACAAGAGACCCAGTACTTC
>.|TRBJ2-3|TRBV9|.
CASSVGGLAADTQYF
TGTGCCAGCAGCGTAGGCGGGCTAGCCGCAGATACGCAGTATTTT
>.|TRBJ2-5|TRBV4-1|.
CASSQGTRLQQETQYF
TGCGCCAGCAGCCAGGGGACAAGACTGCAGCAAGAGACCCAGTACTTC
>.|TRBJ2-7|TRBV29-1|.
CSVENPGGRRYEQYF
TGCAGCGTTGAAAATCCCGGAGGGAGAAGATACGAGCAGTACTTC
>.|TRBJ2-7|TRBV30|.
CAWSPEEEQYF
TGTGCCTGGAGTCCTGAGGAAGAGCAGTACTTC
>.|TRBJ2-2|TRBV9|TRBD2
CASSVGWGRDTGELFF
TGTGCCAGCAGCGTAGGTTGGGGGAGGGACACCGGGGAGCTGTTTTTT
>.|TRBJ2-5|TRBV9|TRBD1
CASSPRTGTKTQYF
TGTGCCAGCAGCCCCCGGACAGGGACCAAGACCCAGTACTTC
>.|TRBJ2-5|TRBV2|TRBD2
CASSATSGRQETQYF
TGTGCCAGCAGCGCTACTAGCGGGAGGCAAGAGACCCAGTACTTC
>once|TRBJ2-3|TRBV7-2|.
CASSYTGSRGTDTQYF
TGTGCCAGCAGCTATACAGGGTCCCGTGGCACAGATACGCAGTATTTT
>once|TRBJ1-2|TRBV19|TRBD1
CASSTTEAGGTDGYTF
TGTGCCAGTAGTACAACCGAGGCAGGGGGCACAGATGGCTACACCTTC
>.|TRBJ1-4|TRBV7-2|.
CASSSTGGAGEKLFF
TGTGCCAGCAGCTCCACTGGGGGGGCAGGGGAAAAACTGTTTTTT
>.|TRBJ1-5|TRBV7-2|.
CASSPSRGRGDQPQHF
TGTGCCAGCAGCCCCTCGCGGGGGAGGGGCGATCAGCCCCAGCATTTT
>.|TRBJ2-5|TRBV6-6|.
CASSYARGLSQETQYF
TGTGCCAGCAGTTACGCCCGCGGGCTGAGCCAAGAGACCCAGTACTTC
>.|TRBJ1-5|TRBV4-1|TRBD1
CASSQLGPGQGDQPQHF
TGCGCCAGCAGCCAGTTGGGACCGGGACAGGGGGATCAGCCCCAGCATTTT
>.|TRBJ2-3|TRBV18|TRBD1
CASSPRDSPSTDTQYF
TGTGCCAGCTCACCCAGGGACAGCCCCTCCACAGATACGCAGTATTTT
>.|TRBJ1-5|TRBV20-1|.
CSAGPQPQHF
TGCAGTGCTGGTCCTCAGCCCCAGCATTTT
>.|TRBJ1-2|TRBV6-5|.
CASIDPTGPYGYTF
TGTGCCAGCATTGACCCGACAGGACCCTATGGCTACACCTTC
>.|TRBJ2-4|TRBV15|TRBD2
CATSRDRVAGGLAKNIQYF
TGTGCCACCAGCAGAGATAGGGTAGCGGGAGGGCTAGCCAAAAACATTCAGTACTTC
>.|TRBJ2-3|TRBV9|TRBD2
CASSVRAGGAWAGTDTQYF
TGTGCCAGCAGCGTAAGAGCGGGAGGAGCGTGGGCAGGCACAGATACGCAGTATTTT
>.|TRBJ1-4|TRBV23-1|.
CASSQSGPPYSTNEKLFF
TGCGCCAGCAGTCAATCGGGCCCCCCCTACTCAACTAATGAAAAACTGTTTTTT
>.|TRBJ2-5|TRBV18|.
CASSTQGEETQYF
TGTGCCAGCTCAACGCAGGGAGAGGAGACCCAGTACTTC
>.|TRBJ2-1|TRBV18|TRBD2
CASSPGAGGQTATFF
TGTGCCAGCTCACCGGGGGCGGGAGGACAGACTGCTACGTTCTTC
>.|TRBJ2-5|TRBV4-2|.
CASSQEGGSGETQYF
TGTGCCAGCAGCCAAGAAGGTGGGAGTGGTGAGACCCAGTACTTC
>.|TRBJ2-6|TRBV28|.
CASSLTSPSGANVLTF
TGTGCCAGCAGTTTGACAAGCCCCTCTGGGGCCAACGTCCTGACTTTC
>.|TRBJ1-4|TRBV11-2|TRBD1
CASSANRGTTNEKLFF
TGTGCCAGCAGCGCTAACAGGGGTACAACTAATGAAAAACTGTTTTTT
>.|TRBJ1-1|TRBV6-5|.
CASRTELNTEAFF
TGTGCCAGCAGGACGGAACTGAACACTGAAGCTTTCTTT
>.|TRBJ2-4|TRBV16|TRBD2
CASSQQLADKNIQYF
TGTGCCAGCAGCCAACAACTAGCGGACAAAAACATTCAGTACTTC
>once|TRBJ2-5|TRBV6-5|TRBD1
CASSPGQGIRETQYF
TGTGCCAGCAGTCCCGGACAGGGGATCCGAGAGACCCAGTACTTC
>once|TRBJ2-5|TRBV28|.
CASSLGGEGSETQYF
TGTGCCAGCAGTTTGGGGGGAGAGGGGTCAGAGACCCAGTACTTC
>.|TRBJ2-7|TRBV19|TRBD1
CASSFPGTGGEQYF
TGTGCCAGTAGTTTTCCCGGGACAGGGGGCGAGCAGTACTTC
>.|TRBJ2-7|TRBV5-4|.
CASSLGLFYEQYF
TGTGCCAGCAGCTTGGGACTCTTCTACGAGCAGTACTTC
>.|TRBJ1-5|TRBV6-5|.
CASSYLSSAQHF
TGTGCCAGCAGTTACTTATCTTCAGCCCAGCATTTT
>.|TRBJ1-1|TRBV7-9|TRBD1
CASSSPGTGGPEAFF
TGTGCCAGCAGCTCACCCGGGACAGGGGGGCCTGAAGCTTTCTTT
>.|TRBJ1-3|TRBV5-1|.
CASSLRDGTGNTIYF
TGCGCCAGCAGCTTGCGAGACGGAACTGGAAACACCATATATTTT